The rows below give T cell receptor beta chains drawn from one sample of a study of cytomegalovirus exposure and HLA in healthy donors. The data were produced by immunoSEQ multiplex PCR, yet TCRdb's version contains in-frame clones alone and is incomplete. Altogether under 150,000 clones are present, 75% to 80% being singletons, with the ten largest covering 0.94%. Input material: PBMCs. These receptor sequences come from a woman aged 55-69 years in good health and CMV-seronegative. Both conserved end residues are part of each CDR3. The order of the fields is J gene, D gene, clone size, V gene, CDR3 protein, CDR3 DNA. The D gene is left open where the match is weak. Clone size is shown for a subset of rows, as once, few, many or a class of expanded clone.

j_call: TRBJ2-7
d_call: -
clone_size: -
v_call: TRBV6-1
cdr3_aa: CASSERLVDDEQYF
cdr3_nt: TGTGCCAGCAGTGAAAGACTAGTGGACGACGAGCAGTACTTC

j_call: TRBJ2-2
d_call: TRBD2
clone_size: -
v_call: TRBV25-1
cdr3_aa: CASSHPSGATLDTGELFF
cdr3_nt: TGTGCCAGCAGTCACCCTAGCGGGGCCACCCTAGACACCGGGGAGCTGTTTTTT

j_call: TRBJ1-5
d_call: -
clone_size: -
v_call: TRBV4-1
cdr3_aa: CASSQGPKTPYSNQPQHF
cdr3_nt: TGCGCCAGCAGCCAAGGGCCCAAAACCCCATATAGCAATCAGCCCCAGCATTTT

j_call: TRBJ2-1
d_call: -
clone_size: -
v_call: TRBV27
cdr3_aa: CASSPPGRYDNEQFF
cdr3_nt: TGTGCCAGCAGTCCCCCGGGTCGTTACGACAATGAGCAGTTCTTC

j_call: TRBJ2-1
d_call: TRBD1
clone_size: -
v_call: TRBV28
cdr3_aa: CASSLMGQGGYEQFF
cdr3_nt: TGTGCCAGCAGTTTAATGGGACAGGGGGGATATGAGCAGTTCTTC

j_call: TRBJ1-5
d_call: TRBD1
clone_size: -
v_call: TRBV4-1
cdr3_aa: CASSQTGGNQPQHF
cdr3_nt: TGCGCCAGCAGCCAGACAGGGGGGAATCAGCCCCAGCATTTT

j_call: TRBJ2-7
d_call: TRBD2
clone_size: -
v_call: TRBV27
cdr3_aa: CASSFSSGSQYEQYF
cdr3_nt: TGTGCCAGCAGTTTCAGTAGCGGGAGCCAATACGAGCAGTACTTC

j_call: TRBJ1-4
d_call: -
clone_size: few
v_call: TRBV28
cdr3_aa: CASSFGREKLFF
cdr3_nt: TGTGCCAGCAGTTTCGGTCGTGAAAAACTGTTTTTT

j_call: TRBJ2-7
d_call: -
clone_size: -
v_call: TRBV7-9
cdr3_aa: CASSQERYEQYF
cdr3_nt: TGTGCCAGCAGCCAAGAGCGCTACGAGCAGTACTTC

j_call: TRBJ2-3
d_call: TRBD2
clone_size: -
v_call: TRBV7-3
cdr3_aa: CASSHGLAGDTQYF
cdr3_nt: TGTGCCAGCAGCCATGGACTAGCGGGAGATACGCAGTATTTT

j_call: TRBJ2-1
d_call: TRBD2
clone_size: -
v_call: TRBV28
cdr3_aa: CASSPRRGGSYNEQFF
cdr3_nt: TGTGCCAGCAGTCCCCGTCGGGGAGGGTCCTACAATGAGCAGTTCTTC

j_call: TRBJ2-7
d_call: TRBD1
clone_size: -
v_call: TRBV2
cdr3_aa: CASSTRDRGSEQYF
cdr3_nt: TGTGCCAGCAGTACCAGGGACAGGGGATCCGAGCAGTACTTC

j_call: TRBJ1-1
d_call: -
clone_size: few
v_call: TRBV4-1
cdr3_aa: CASSHPLGWKNTEAFF
cdr3_nt: TGCGCCAGCAGCCACCCCCTCGGGTGGAAGAACACTGAAGCTTTCTTT

j_call: TRBJ2-5
d_call: -
clone_size: few
v_call: TRBV11-2
cdr3_aa: CASSSRVMETQYF
cdr3_nt: TGTGCCAGCAGTTCCAGGGTCATGGAGACCCAGTACTTC

j_call: TRBJ1-3
d_call: TRBD1
clone_size: -
v_call: TRBV9
cdr3_aa: CASSVEGTAIFSGNTIYF
cdr3_nt: TGTGCCAGCAGCGTAGAAGGGACAGCGATATTCTCTGGAAACACCATATATTTT

j_call: TRBJ1-1
d_call: -
clone_size: -
v_call: TRBV28
cdr3_aa: CASTYSARGGGVAFF
cdr3_nt: TGTGCCAGCACCTATTCGGCCAGGGGCGGTGGGGTAGCTTTCTTT

j_call: TRBJ2-4
d_call: TRBD2
clone_size: -
v_call: TRBV11-3
cdr3_aa: CASSLNGGNGNIQYF
cdr3_nt: TGTGCCAGCAGCTTAAACGGGGGGAATGGGAACATTCAGTACTTC

j_call: TRBJ1-6
d_call: -
clone_size: -
v_call: TRBV6-4
cdr3_aa: CASSERGNSPLHF
cdr3_nt: TGTGCCAGCAGTGAGCGAGGGAATTCACCCCTCCACTTT

j_call: TRBJ2-7
d_call: TRBD2
clone_size: -
v_call: TRBV5-1
cdr3_aa: CASSLVAGAPQPPDF
cdr3_nt: TGCGCCAGCAGCTTGGTCGCGGGAGCCCCCCAACCACCTGACTTC

j_call: TRBJ1-6
d_call: TRBD1
clone_size: -
v_call: TRBV6-5
cdr3_aa: CASSYSRGQGSPLHF
cdr3_nt: TGTGCCAGCAGTTACTCGAGGGGACAGGGCTCACCCCTCCACTTT

j_call: TRBJ2-2
d_call: -
clone_size: -
v_call: TRBV5-6
cdr3_aa: CASSPGPLWRTGELFF
cdr3_nt: TGTGCCAGCAGCCCCGGACCCCTTTGGAGGACCGGGGAGCTGTTTTTT

j_call: TRBJ2-2
d_call: TRBD2
clone_size: -
v_call: TRBV2
cdr3_aa: CASRAGTSGGTGELFF
cdr3_nt: TGTGCCAGCAGGGCCGGGACTAGCGGAGGGACCGGGGAGCTGTTTTTT

j_call: TRBJ2-3
d_call: TRBD2
clone_size: -
v_call: TRBV25-1
cdr3_aa: CASSRTSGATDTQYF
cdr3_nt: TGTGCCAGCAGTCGGACTAGCGGCGCCACAGATACGCAGTATTTT

j_call: TRBJ1-6
d_call: -
clone_size: -
v_call: TRBV19
cdr3_aa: CASRDSVSYNSPLHF
cdr3_nt: TGTGCCAGTAGGGACAGCGTCTCCTATAATTCACCCCTCCACTTT

j_call: TRBJ2-5
d_call: -
clone_size: -
v_call: TRBV20-1
cdr3_aa: CSARREETQYF
cdr3_nt: TGCAGTGCTAGACGCGAGGAGACCCAGTACTTC

j_call: TRBJ2-7
d_call: TRBD1
clone_size: -
v_call: TRBV5-1
cdr3_aa: CASSSGRTGNYEQYF
cdr3_nt: TGCGCCAGCAGCTCCGGTAGGACAGGGAACTACGAGCAGTACTTC

j_call: TRBJ2-6
d_call: -
clone_size: -
v_call: TRBV7-2
cdr3_aa: CASSRGDISGANVLTF
cdr3_nt: TGTGCCAGCAGTCGAGGGGACATTTCTGGGGCCAACGTCCTGACTTTC

j_call: TRBJ2-7
d_call: TRBD1
clone_size: -
v_call: TRBV28
cdr3_aa: CASSPQGEQGEQYF
cdr3_nt: TGTGCCAGCAGTCCTCAGGGGGAACAGGGCGAGCAGTACTTC

j_call: TRBJ2-7
d_call: TRBD1
clone_size: once
v_call: TRBV4-1
cdr3_aa: CASSQGTGNWYEQYF
cdr3_nt: TGCGCCAGCAGCCAAGGGACAGGGAACTGGTACGAGCAGTACTTC

j_call: TRBJ2-2
d_call: TRBD1
clone_size: -
v_call: TRBV6-1
cdr3_aa: CASSELQGATNTGELFF
cdr3_nt: TGTGCCAGCAGTGAGCTACAGGGGGCGACGAACACCGGGGAGCTGTTTTTT

j_call: TRBJ1-2
d_call: -
clone_size: -
v_call: TRBV28
cdr3_aa: CASSPPASFPNYGYTF
cdr3_nt: TGTGCCAGCAGTCCCCCCGCCAGTTTCCCTAACTATGGCTACACCTTC

j_call: TRBJ2-6
d_call: TRBD1
clone_size: -
v_call: TRBV18
cdr3_aa: CASSPDLQGVGANVLTF
cdr3_nt: TGTGCCAGCTCACCGGACCTGCAGGGGGTAGGGGCCAACGTCCTGACTTTC

j_call: TRBJ2-7
d_call: TRBD1
clone_size: few
v_call: TRBV4-1
cdr3_aa: CASSLLRDSSYEQYF
cdr3_nt: TGCGCCAGCAGCCTCCTCCGGGACAGCTCCTACGAGCAGTACTTC

j_call: TRBJ2-7
d_call: -
clone_size: -
v_call: TRBV11-2
cdr3_aa: CASSQGASSSYEQYF
cdr3_nt: TGTGCCAGCAGCCAAGGGGCGTCGAGCTCCTACGAGCAGTACTTC

j_call: TRBJ2-5
d_call: -
clone_size: -
v_call: TRBV21-1
cdr3_aa: CASSKLFRFPDRETQYF
cdr3_nt: TGTGCCAGCAGCAAACTTTTCCGATTCCCCGACAGGGAGACCCAGTACTTC

j_call: TRBJ1-1
d_call: TRBD1
clone_size: -
v_call: TRBV29-1
cdr3_aa: CSVDPGQLNTEAFF
cdr3_nt: TGCAGCGTTGACCCGGGACAGCTGAACACTGAAGCTTTCTTT

j_call: TRBJ2-1
d_call: TRBD2
clone_size: -
v_call: TRBV30
cdr3_aa: CAWSTSGGASPRDEQFF
cdr3_nt: TGTGCCTGGAGTACTAGCGGGGGGGCCTCCCCACGGGATGAGCAGTTCTTC

j_call: TRBJ2-2
d_call: -
clone_size: -
v_call: TRBV5-6
cdr3_aa: CASSPGLNRGTGELFF
cdr3_nt: TGTGCCAGCAGCCCCGGGCTAAACCGGGGCACCGGGGAGCTGTTTTTT

j_call: TRBJ1-2
d_call: TRBD1
clone_size: -
v_call: TRBV7-9
cdr3_aa: CASSSRDSYGYTF
cdr3_nt: TGTGCCAGCAGCTCCCGGGACAGCTATGGCTACACCTTC

j_call: TRBJ2-5
d_call: TRBD1
clone_size: once
v_call: TRBV28
cdr3_aa: CASSIPDRAKETQYF
cdr3_nt: TGTGCCAGCAGCATTCCGGACAGGGCGAAAGAGACCCAGTACTTC

j_call: TRBJ1-1
d_call: TRBD1
clone_size: -
v_call: TRBV7-2
cdr3_aa: CASSSQGAHTEAFF
cdr3_nt: TGTGCCAGCAGCTCACAGGGGGCGCACACTGAAGCTTTCTTT

j_call: TRBJ2-7
d_call: TRBD1
clone_size: -
v_call: TRBV27
cdr3_aa: CASRPLQGTYEQYF
cdr3_nt: TGTGCCAGCAGGCCACTACAGGGGACCTACGAGCAGTACTTC

j_call: TRBJ2-7
d_call: TRBD1
clone_size: -
v_call: TRBV30
cdr3_aa: CAWSRTGDRYF
cdr3_nt: TGTGCCTGGAGCCGTACAGGGGATAGGTACTTC

j_call: TRBJ2-3
d_call: TRBD2
clone_size: -
v_call: TRBV27
cdr3_aa: CASSLAGRQTDTQYF
cdr3_nt: TGTGCCAGCAGTCTAGCGGGACGCCAAACAGATACGCAGTATTTT

j_call: TRBJ1-4
d_call: TRBD1
clone_size: once
v_call: TRBV9
cdr3_aa: CASSPTSQGPGEKLFF
cdr3_nt: TGTGCCAGCAGCCCGACGTCACAGGGGCCAGGGGAAAAACTGTTTTTT

j_call: TRBJ2-4
d_call: -
clone_size: -
v_call: TRBV5-1
cdr3_aa: CASSPEPIAKNIQYF
cdr3_nt: TGCGCCAGCAGCCCGGAGCCCATAGCCAAAAACATTCAGTACTTC

j_call: TRBJ2-3
d_call: TRBD2
clone_size: -
v_call: TRBV6-1
cdr3_aa: CASSGLAGRTDTQYF
cdr3_nt: TGTGCCAGCAGTGGACTAGCGGGGCGCACAGATACGCAGTATTTT

j_call: TRBJ1-2
d_call: TRBD1
clone_size: -
v_call: TRBV19
cdr3_aa: CASSMAGTGNYGYTF
cdr3_nt: TGTGCCAGTAGTATGGCCGGGACAGGGAACTATGGCTACACCTTC

j_call: TRBJ1-2
d_call: TRBD1
clone_size: -
v_call: TRBV7-9
cdr3_aa: CASSSRGTEQKGYTF
cdr3_nt: TGTGCCAGCAGTTCCAGGGGGACAGAGCAAAAGGGCTACACCTTC

j_call: TRBJ2-7
d_call: -
clone_size: -
v_call: TRBV5-8
cdr3_aa: CASSFHSYEQYF
cdr3_nt: TGTGCCAGCAGCTTTCACTCCTACGAGCAGTACTTC

j_call: TRBJ1-1
d_call: -
clone_size: -
v_call: TRBV6-6
cdr3_aa: CASSIGQGGAEAFF
cdr3_nt: TGTGCCAGCAGCATCGGGCAGGGAGGAGCTGAAGCTTTCTTT

j_call: TRBJ2-7
d_call: -
clone_size: -
v_call: TRBV2
cdr3_aa: CASRDTLNSYEQYF
cdr3_nt: TGTGCCAGCCGGGACACCCTAAACTCCTACGAGCAGTACTTC

j_call: TRBJ1-1
d_call: -
clone_size: -
v_call: TRBV6-1
cdr3_aa: CASSVGPPAEAFF
cdr3_nt: TGTGCCAGCAGTGTTGGGCCCCCCGCTGAAGCTTTCTTT